This TCR beta chain was captured by sequencing in a study of T cell repertoires in cytomegalovirus infection (dated by TCRdb to the late 2010s). Describing the broader study: Because public TCR beta signatures pointed to carriage of CMV infection together with the matching HLA type, the HLA type of each donor mattered for the analysis. Overall study results and their limits: The ex vivo response was dominated by HLA-C-restricted CMV-specific TCR beta clonotypes, and the single most frequent clonotype in two of eight donors was supplied by these HLA-C-restricted clonotypes. In both this cohort and an independent approximately 370-donor cohort, the cumulative frequency of public TCR beta family members distinguished carriers of CMV infection plus the relevant HLA type.

This clonotype was seen a few times. Its antigen is currently not known. The sample holds no much larger clone one base away, and base qualities are not on file. Sequencing was performed on an Illumina HiSeq 1500. The public sequencing data were trimmed at Q25 with fastp and processed into clonotypes with MiXCR by TCRdb, which kept only in-frame beta chains. Here each entry gathers all rows of one CDR3 protein and keeps the most common genes and DNA. The sample table shows about 530,000 distinct CDR3 sequences, and 26% are seen once. About 13% of the sample rests with the top ten. CDR1 MNHEY and CDR2 SVGAGI are derived from the germline V gene. There are 12 amino acids in the CDR3, from cysteine to phenylalanine inclusive. The retained sequence is limited to the CDR3, 36 bases, with the frame set at the first base. The trim is 6 bases for V and 5 bases for J, with a gap of 10 bases between the germline ends.

The clonotype was recovered from a human donor in good health (CMV status not recorded). Some clones in this sample may be carry-over from other donors' samples. This chain joins TRBV6-5 to TRBJ2-5; no D gene can be assigned with confidence. Sequencing used PBMCs. CDR3 sequence: CASSDPLETQYF. DNA sequence: TGTGCCAGCAGCGACCCGTTGGAGACCCAGTACTTC.